The next 3 T cell receptor beta chains were all read from a single sample in a study of OX40 agonist ivuxolimab in advanced cancers. TCRdb keeps only in-frame clones here, not all; method: immunoSEQ multiplex PCR. The sample carries roughly 100,000 clones, about 80% recorded once. The sample in question was CD4+ or CD8+ T cells sorted from blood, obtained in a trial of the OX40 agonist ivuxolimab. The receptors were sampled from an adult with an advanced solid tumor such as melanoma, head and neck, liver or kidney cancer.

This sequence joins TRBV2 and TRBJ2-1; D uncertain. This CDR3 contains 13 residues. The V gene lost 7 bases and the J gene lost 3 bases, with 10 bases spanning the gap. CDR1 is SNHLY, CDR2 FYNNEI, per germline. The CDR3 protein is CASNLQYYNEQFF. The DNA of the CDR3 is TGTGCCAGCAACCTGCAGTACTACAATGAGCAGTTCTTC.

This chain links TRBV5-1 with TRBJ2-5; D is unresolved. The CDR3 consists of 14 residues. The germline gives CDR1 SGHRS, CDR2 YFSETQ. The germline V and J ends were trimmed by 0 bases and 5 bases, with 11 bases remaining between them. CDR3 in DNA: TGCGCCAGCAGCTTGGAGTTGGGCTTGGAGACCCAGTACTTC. Amino acid sequence: CASSLELGLETQYF.

J is TRBJ2-3 and V is TRBV30, with TRBD2 as a possible D gene (5 bases). This CDR3 is 13 amino acids long. The germline V and J ends were trimmed by 4 bases and 2 bases, with 10 bases remaining between them. Per germline, CDR1 GTSNPN and CDR2 SVGIG (reference sequence). The CDR3 DNA is TGTGCCTGGAAAAGCGGACTCACAGATACGCAGTATTTT. Translating gives CAWKSGLTDTQYF. The variable domain in full, with the rest retrieved from reference TRBV30 and TRBJ2-3, is SQTIHQWPATLVQPVGSPLSLECTVEGTSNPNLYWYRQAAGRGLQLLFYSVGIGQISSEVPQNLSASRPQDRQFILSSKKLLLSDSGFYLCAWKSGLTDTQYFGPGTRLTVL.